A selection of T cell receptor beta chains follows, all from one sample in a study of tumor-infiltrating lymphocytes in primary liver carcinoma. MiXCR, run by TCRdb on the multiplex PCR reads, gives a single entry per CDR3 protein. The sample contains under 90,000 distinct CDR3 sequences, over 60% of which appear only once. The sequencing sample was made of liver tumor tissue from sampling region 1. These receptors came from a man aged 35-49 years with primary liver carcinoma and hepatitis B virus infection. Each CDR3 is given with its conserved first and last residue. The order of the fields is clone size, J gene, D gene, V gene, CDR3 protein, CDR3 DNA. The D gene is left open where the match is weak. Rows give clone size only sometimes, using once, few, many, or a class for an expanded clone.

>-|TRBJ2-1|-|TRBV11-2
CASSLGIGLAMGEQFF
TGTGCCAGCAGCTTGGGTATAGGGCTAGCCATGGGTGAGCAGTTCTTC
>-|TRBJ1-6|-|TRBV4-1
CASSQGNRDSPLHF
TGCGCCAGCAGCCAAGGGAACAGGGATTCACCCCTCCACTTT
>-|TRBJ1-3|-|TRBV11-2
CASGPPTGGNTIYF
TGTGCCAGTGGCCCCCCGACAGGAGGAAACACCATATATTTT
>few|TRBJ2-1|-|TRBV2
CASSVNEQFF
TGTGCCAGCAGCGTTAATGAGCAGTTCTTC
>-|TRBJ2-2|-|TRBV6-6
CASKELGFAGELFF
TGTGCCAGCAAGGAACTGGGGTTTGCCGGGGAGCTGTTTTTT
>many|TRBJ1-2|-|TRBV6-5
CASSRGDHGYTF
TGTGCCAGCAGTAGAGGGGACCATGGCTACACCTTC
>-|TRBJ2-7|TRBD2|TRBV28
CATESRLAGALCYEQYF
TGTGCCACCGAGTCCCGACTAGCGGGAGCCCTCTGCTACGAGCAGTACTTC
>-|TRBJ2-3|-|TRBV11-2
CASSLFASTDMLHF
TGTGCCAGCAGCTTATTTGCTAGCACAGATATGCTGCATTTT
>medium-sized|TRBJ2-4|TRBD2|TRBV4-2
CASSPPPLAGIAKNIQYF
TGTGCCAGCAGCCCGCCCCCGCTAGCGGGGATAGCCAAAAACATTCAGTACTTC
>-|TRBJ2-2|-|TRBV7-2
CASSFDGVNIGELFF
TGTGCCAGCAGTTTCGACGGGGTGAACATCGGGGAGCTGTTTTTT
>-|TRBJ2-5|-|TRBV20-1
CSARTGGDLRETQYF
TGCAGTGCCCGGACTGGCGGGGACCTTAGGGAGACCCAGTACTTC
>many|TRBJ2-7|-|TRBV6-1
CASSLDESYEQYF
TGTGCCAGCAGTCTCGATGAATCCTACGAGCAGTACTTC
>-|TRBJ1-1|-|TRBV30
CAWSPGACEAFF
TGTGCCTGGAGTCCAGGGGCCTGTGAGGCTTTCTTT
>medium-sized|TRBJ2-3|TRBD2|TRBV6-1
CASSEPASGPYSTDTQYF
TGTGCCAGCAGTGAACCAGCTAGCGGGCCGTATAGCACAGATACGCAGTATTTT
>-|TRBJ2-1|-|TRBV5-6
CASTLAGAHEQFF
TGTGCCAGCACCTTGGCGGGGGCTCATGAGCAGTTCTTC
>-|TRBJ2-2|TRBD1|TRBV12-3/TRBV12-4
CASTYTTGSRKLFF
TGTGCCAGCACCTATACGACAGGGTCCAGGAAGCTGTTTTTT
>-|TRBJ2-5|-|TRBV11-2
CASRSRDLAHQETQYF
TGTGCCAGTAGATCCCGGGACTTGGCCCACCAAGAGACCCAATACTTC
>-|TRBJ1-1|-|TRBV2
CASSARGAQDTEAFF
TGTGCCAGCAGTGCCCGGGGGGCGCAGGATACTGAAGCTTTCTTT
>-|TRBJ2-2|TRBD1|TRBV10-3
CASRQGPTGELFF
TGTGCCTCCAGACAGGGCCCTACCGGGGAGCTGTTTTTT
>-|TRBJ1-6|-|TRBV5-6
CASRLYHNSPLHF
TGTGCCAGCAGATTATACCATAATTCACCCCTCCACTTT
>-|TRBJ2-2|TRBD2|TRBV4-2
CVRSGGTNTGELFF
TGTGTCAGGAGCGGGGGCACGAACACCGGGGAGCTGTTTTTT
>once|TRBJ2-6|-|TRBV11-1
CASSPRRSGVDSGANVLTF
TGTGCCAGCAGCCCCCGGAGGAGTGGTGTTGACTCTGGGGCCAACGTCCTGACTTTC
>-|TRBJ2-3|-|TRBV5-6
CANSPDSGVADTQYF
TGTGCCAACAGCCCGGACAGTGGGGTCGCCGACACGCAGTATTTT
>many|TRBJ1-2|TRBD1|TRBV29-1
CSVALPGQAYGYTF
TGCAGCGTTGCACTCCCCGGACAGGCCTATGGCTACACCTTC
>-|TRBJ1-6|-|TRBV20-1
CSAGSSTSSPLHF
TGCAGTGCTGGCAGTTCTACTAGTTCACCCCTCCACTTT
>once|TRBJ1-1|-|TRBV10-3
CVTSRTGDTEAFF
TGTGTCACCAGTAGAACAGGTGACACTGAAGCTTTCTTT
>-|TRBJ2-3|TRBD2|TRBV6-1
CANSEPTSGSYSTDTQYF
TGTGCCAACAGTGAACCAACTAGCGGGTCGTATAGCACAGATACGCAGTATTTT
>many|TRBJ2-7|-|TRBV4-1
CASSQGRTLGEQYF
TGCGCCAGCAGCCAAGGTCGCACTCTCGGGGAGCAGTACTTC
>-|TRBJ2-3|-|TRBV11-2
CASSPPNSGSTDTQYF
TGTGCCAGCAGTCCCCCGAATAGCGGCAGCACAGATACGCAATATTTT
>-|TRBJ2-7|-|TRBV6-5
CAIRGGSPPSYEQYF
TGTGCCATCAGGGGTGGCTCCCCTCCCTCCTACGAGCAGTATTTC
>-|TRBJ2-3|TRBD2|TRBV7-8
CNSNLGLGTDTQYF
TGTAACAGCAACTTAGGACTAGGCACAGATACGCAGTATTTT
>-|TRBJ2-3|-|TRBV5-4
CGSGLGRERPDTQYF
TGTGGCAGCGGCCTGGGCCGGGAGAGGCCAGATACGCAGTATTTT
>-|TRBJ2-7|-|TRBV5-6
CTSSSDIDYVQYF
TGTACCAGCAGCTCGGACATTGACTACGTGCAGTACTTC
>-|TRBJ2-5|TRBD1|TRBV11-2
CASSSRDREETQYF
TGTGCCAGCAGCTCCCGGGACAGAGAAGAGACCCAGTACTTC
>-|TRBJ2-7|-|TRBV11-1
CASSLQSSDSYEHYF
TGTGCCAGCAGCTTACAATCAAGTGACTCCTACGAGCATTACTTC
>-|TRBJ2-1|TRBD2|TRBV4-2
CTSSPSGRGDNEQFF
TGTACCAGCAGCCCAAGCGGGAGGGGGGACAATGAGCAGTTCTTC
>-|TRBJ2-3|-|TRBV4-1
CASSRGTGETDTQYF
TGCGCCAGCAGCCGGGGTACGGGAGAGACAGATACGCAGTATTTC
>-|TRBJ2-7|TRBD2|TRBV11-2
CDSSLSVGLAGGGYRQYF
TGTGACAGCAGCTTATCCGTTGGACTAGCGGGAGGGGGGTACAGGCAGTACTTC
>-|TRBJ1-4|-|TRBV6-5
CASSYSTGPDERLFF
TGTGCCAGCAGTTACAGTACAGGGCCAGATGAAAGACTGTTTTTT
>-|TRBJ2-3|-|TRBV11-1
CASSLGWIVVDTQYF
TGTGCCAGCAGCTTAGGGTGGATCGTCGTAGATACGCAGTATTTT